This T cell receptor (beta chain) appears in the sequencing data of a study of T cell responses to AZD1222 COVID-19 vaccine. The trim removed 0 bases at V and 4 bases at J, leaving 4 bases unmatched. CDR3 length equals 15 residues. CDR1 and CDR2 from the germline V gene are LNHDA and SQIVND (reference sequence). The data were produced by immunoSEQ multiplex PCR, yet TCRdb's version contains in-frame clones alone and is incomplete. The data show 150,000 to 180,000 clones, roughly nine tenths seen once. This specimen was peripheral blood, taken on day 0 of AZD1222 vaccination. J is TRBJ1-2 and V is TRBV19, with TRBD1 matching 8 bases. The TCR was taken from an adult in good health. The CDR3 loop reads CASSIDQGASYGYTF. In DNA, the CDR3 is TGTGCCAGTAGTATAGACCAGGGGGCGAGCTATGGCTACACCTTC.